A selection of T cell receptor beta chains follows, all from one sample in a study of OX40 agonist ivuxolimab in advanced cancers. The protocol was immunoSEQ multiplex PCR, while the TCRdb copy is restricted to in-frame clones and leaves out a portion. This sample carries some 80,000 clones, around 86% of them seen once, and the ten largest clones take about 0.66%. Specimen: CD4+ or CD8+ T cells sorted from blood, collected in a trial of the OX40 agonist ivuxolimab. The receptors here all came from an adult with an advanced solid tumor such as melanoma, head and neck, liver or kidney cancer. The CDR3 runs from the conserved cysteine through the conserved F or W. A D gene is named only where the DNA matches it firmly.

>NA|TRBJ1-1|TRBV14
CASSPWKMNTEAFF
TGTGCCAGCAGCCCTTGGAAAATGAACACTGAAGCTTTCTTT
>NA|TRBJ2-1|TRBV11-2
CASSSLRSGPSSYNEQFF
TGTGCCAGCAGCTCACTCCGATCAGGTCCCAGCTCCTACAATGAGCAGTTCTTC
>TRBD1|TRBJ2-2|TRBV7-9
CASTLGAGGNTGELFF
TGTGCCAGCACTTTGGGGGCAGGGGGTAACACCGGGGAGCTGTTTTTT
>TRBD2|TRBJ2-3|TRBV2
CASTGLAHTQYF
TGTGCCAGCACCGGACTAGCGCATACGCAGTATTTT
>NA|TRBJ1-2|TRBV7-2
CASNAGGANYGYTF
TGTGCCAGCAACGCCGGGGGGGCGAACTATGGCTACACCTTC
>NA|TRBJ1-1|TRBV6-1
CASRDQGRSTEAFF
TGTGCCAGCAGGGACCAGGGACGAAGCACTGAAGCTTTCTTT
>TRBD2|TRBJ2-1|TRBV7-2
CASSLETSGGLGDEQFF
TGTGCCAGCAGCTTAGAGACTAGCGGGGGCCTTGGGGATGAGCAGTTCTTC
>NA|TRBJ2-5|TRBV7-2
CASSLGGRGETQYF
TGTGCCAGCAGCTTGGGGGGCCGAGGAGAGACCCAGTACTTC
>NA|TRBJ1-1|TRBV5-1
CASSLTPNGNTEAFF
TGCGCCAGCAGCTTGACCCCCAACGGAAACACTGAAGCTTTCTTT
>TRBD1|TRBJ2-2|TRBV5-4
CASSGAHRGGSFTGELFF
TGTGCCAGCAGCGGGGCCCACAGGGGTGGTAGTTTCACCGGGGAGCTGTTTTTT
>TRBD1|TRBJ1-2|TRBV5-6
CASSSWTGGNYGYTF
TGTGCCAGCAGCTCTTGGACAGGGGGCAACTATGGCTACACCTTC
>NA|TRBJ2-7|TRBV7-2
CASSPSAPLEQYF
TGTGCCAGCAGCCCGTCGGCCCCGCTCGAGCAGTACTTC
>NA|TRBJ2-7|TRBV18
CASSPQGISGEQYF
TGTGCCAGCTCACCGCAGGGCATTTCGGGCGAGCAGTACTTC
>NA|TRBJ1-3|TRBV30
CAWSVGLGGNTIYF
TGTGCCTGGAGTGTGGGGCTGGGAGGAAACACCATATATTTT
>NA|TRBJ2-7|TRBV5-4
CASSEGPRNYEQYF
TGTGCCAGCAGCGAGGGGCCGAGAAACTACGAGCAGTACTTC
>TRBD2|TRBJ2-1|TRBV4-2
CASSQRTPTGLAGGYNEQFF
TGTGCCAGCAGCCAAAGAACCCCTACTGGACTAGCGGGGGGTTACAATGAGCAGTTCTTC